The 17 T cell receptor beta chains below come from one sample, sequenced in a study of shared clonotypes between healthy human individuals. The assay was immunoSEQ multiplex PCR, and TCRdb's table has in-frame clones only and misses some. Among approximately 500,000 clones listed, 90% to 96% were seen once. Sequencing was done on a sample of naive CD4+ T cells sorted from blood. As for subset: CD45RA+ positively selected. Every receptor here comes from a woman aged 25 to 45 in good health.

The chain joins TRBV27 to TRBJ2-3, with D perhaps TRBD2 (5 bases). V gave up 6 bases and J gave up 0 bases, with 16 bases separating them. The length of the CDR3 is 16 residues. Germline V CDR1 and CDR2: MNHEY, SMNVEV (reference sequence). CDR3 sequence: CASSLGSPGSTDTQYF. The CDR3 nucleotides are TGTGCCAGCAGCCTGGGTTCACCGGGGAGCACAGATACGCAGTATTTT.

This rearrangement joins TRBV5-1 to TRBJ1-6; D remains unclear. V was clipped by 0 bases and J by 7 bases, with 5 bases between them. The length of the CDR3 is 13 residues. The germline V gene has CDR1 SGHRS and CDR2 YFSETQ. As DNA, the CDR3 is TGCGCCAGCAGCTTGGATTTAAATTCACCCCTCCACTTT. Translated: CASSLDLNSPLHF.

V usage is TRBV9 and J usage is TRBJ2-2; tentatively, D is TRBD1 (6 bases). Germline-derived CDR1 and CDR2 are SGDLS and YYNGEE. The CDR3 runs to 15 residues. The ends were cut back, 0 bases at V and 4 bases at J, with 10 bases in the middle. The CDR3 loop reads CASSVAGAVTGELFF. Written as DNA, the CDR3 is TGTGCCAGCAGCGTAGCAGGGGCAGTCACCGGGGAGCTGTTTTTT.

The J gene is TRBJ1-5, the V gene TRBV10-2; D might be TRBD1 (5 bases). CDR3 size: 12 residues. CDR1 and CDR2 (germline): WSHSY, SAAADI. Trimming removed 6 bases from V and 4 bases from J, with 7 bases in between. CDR3 sequence (DNA): TGCGCCAGCAGGACAGAAAATCAGCCCCAGCATTTT. Its translation: CASRTENQPQHF.

DNA of the CDR3: TGTGCCAGTAGTGTCGAGAAGGATCAGCCCCAGCATTTT. It is translated as CASSVEKDQPQHF. V gene TRBV19 combines with J gene TRBJ1-5; D not resolved. This CDR3 comprises 13 residues. Trimming left V 5 bases short and J 5 bases short, with 10 bases between. Germline loops: CDR1 LNHDA, CDR2 SQIVND (reference sequence). Complete variable domain (other parts from reference TRBV19 and TRBJ1-5): DGGITQSPKYLFRKEGQNVTLSCEQNLNHDAMYWYRQDPGQGLRLIYYSQIVNDFQKGDIAEGYSVSREKKESFPLTVTSAQKNPTAFYLCASSVEKDQPQHFGDGTRLSIL.

This rearrangement joins TRBV28 to TRBJ1-4, with 7 bases fitting TRBD1. The germline V gene has CDR1 MDHEN and CDR2 SYDVKM. V was clipped by 7 bases and J by 0 bases; unmatched bases: 5. The CDR3 extends over 15 amino acids. The CDR3 nucleotides read TGTGCCAGCATCGGACAGGATGCAACTAATGAAAAACTGTTTTTT. Translated: CASIGQDATNEKLFF.

The chain uses TRBV18 and TRBJ2-3; TRBD2 might be the D (6 bases). In germline, CDR1 is KGHSH, CDR2 LQKENI. CDR3 length: 15 amino acids. Trimming pared 4 bases from V and 4 bases from J, leaving 15 bases between. The CDR3 loop is CASSLPLGGSDTQYF. For the CDR3, the DNA is TGTGCCAGCTCACTCCCCCTAGGAGGGTCAGATACGCAGTATTTT.

The chain combines TRBV27 with TRBJ2-3; D may match TRBD1 or TRBD2 (6 bases each). Trimming removed 7 bases at V and 6 bases at J, with 14 bases between. Germline values: CDR1 MNHEY, CDR2 SMNVEV (reference sequence). This CDR3 region has 13 residues. The CDR3 is CASNQGTGDTQYF. In nucleotides, the CDR3 is TGTGCCAGCAACCAGGGGACTGGGGATACGCAGTATTTT.

The J gene is TRBJ2-4, the V gene TRBV29-1, with D hard to call. The ends were cut back, 4 bases at V and 5 bases at J, with 9 bases in the middle. The germline V gene encodes CDR1 SQVTM and CDR2 ANQGSEA. CDR3 length equals 12 residues. CDR3: CSVAVAENIQYF. Here the CDR3 DNA reads TGCAGCGTTGCCGTTGCCGAAAACATTCAGTACTTC.

The chain employs TRBV28 and TRBJ2-5, with 8 bases identical to TRBD2. Germline V lookup: CDR1 MDHEN, CDR2 SYDVKM. This CDR3 spans 14 amino acids. With 4 bases clipped from V and 5 bases from J, the junction kept 6 bases outside the gene matches. The CDR3 spells CASSWGTSGETQYF. The CDR3 DNA reads TGTGCCAGCAGTTGGGGGACTAGTGGGGAGACCCAGTACTTC.

The chain recombines TRBV29-1 with TRBJ1-4; 7 nucleotides agree with TRBD1. Per germline, CDR1 SQVTM and CDR2 ANQGSEA. The CDR3 has 13 residues. Unmatched junction bases numbered 6, after V lost 6 bases and J lost 5 bases. CDR3 sequence (DNA): TGCAGCGTCCGGGACAGACAAAATGAAAAACTGTTTTTT. It translates to CSVRDRQNEKLFF.

Remarks on this clone: Other DNA sequences in this sample translate to the same CDR3. The rearrangement joins TRBV18 to TRBJ1-2, with D hard to call. Germline V CDR1 and CDR2: KGHSH, LQKENI. V was pared by 6 bases and J by 3 bases, with 5 bases between. This CDR3 is built from 11 residues. CDR3 in DNA: TGTGCCAGCTCCCCCGACTATGGCTACACCTTC. Translating gives CASSPDYGYTF.

The chain carries TRBV2 and TRBJ1-2; a possible D gene is TRBD1 (6 bases). Germline CDR1 reads SNHLY; CDR2 reads FYNNEI. Trimming left V 1 base short and J 7 bases short, with 16 bases between. CDR3 length: 15 amino acids. The CDR3 coding sequence is TGTGCCAGCAGTGAAGTAGAGGCAGGGGACGGTGGCTACACCTTC. It codes for CASSEVEAGDGGYTF.

This chain uses TRBV7-9 with TRBJ1-2; D is unresolved. The V gene lost 3 bases and the J gene lost 1 base, with 6 bases spanning the gap. Germline assignment: CDR1 SEHNR and CDR2 FQNEAQ (reference sequence). This CDR3 is 13 amino acids long. CDR3 in amino acids: CASSLVSNYGYTF. The CDR3, as DNA: TGTGCCAGCAGCTTGGTCAGTAACTATGGCTACACCTTC.

The rearrangement joins TRBV4-2 to TRBJ2-2; D unresolved. The germline gives CDR1 LGHNA, CDR2 YNFKEQ. Between the trimmed V and J ends, which lost 0 bases and 5 bases, there was a span of 10 bases. The CDR3 sequence is 15 residues long. CDR3 loop: CASSQESSGTGELFF. DNA for the CDR3: TGTGCCAGCAGCCAAGAATCCTCCGGGACCGGGGAGCTGTTTTTT.

The V call is TRBV27, the J call TRBJ2-1; the match to TRBD2 covers 10 bases. CDR1 is MNHEY and CDR2 is SMNVEV in the germline V gene (reference sequence). This CDR3 has 14 amino acids. Unmatched junction bases numbered 6, after V lost 7 bases and J lost 6 bases. CDR3 region: CASNSGRAGNEQFF. In DNA, the CDR3 is TGTGCCAGCAACAGCGGGAGGGCTGGCAATGAGCAGTTCTTC.

This rearrangement joins TRBV4-1 to TRBJ2-6, with TRBD1 matching over 8 bases. J gave up 0 bases and V 1 base, and 11 bases lay outside the gene matches. CDR1 MGHRA and CDR2 YSYEKL come from the germline V gene. The CDR3 consists of 20 residues. The CDR3 protein is CASSQAGVGTGSSGANVLTF. The CDR3 region has the DNA TGCGCCAGCAGCCAAGCCGGGGTAGGGACAGGTAGCTCTGGGGCCAACGTCCTGACTTTC.